A selection of T cell receptor beta chains follows, all from one sample in a study of OX40 agonist ivuxolimab in advanced cancers. TCRdb's copy holds only in-frame clones and misses some; the assay was immunoSEQ multiplex PCR. Among around 100,000 clones listed, roughly nine tenths were seen once. The sequencing here drew on CD4+ or CD8+ T cells sorted from blood, taken in a trial of the OX40 agonist ivuxolimab. The receptors derive from an adult with an advanced solid tumor such as melanoma, head and neck, liver or kidney cancer. Each CDR3 is given with its conserved first and last residue. Each record gives: J gene, clone size, V gene, D gene, CDR3 DNA, CDR3 protein. The D gene is left open where the match is weak. The listing skips clone size in some rows; elsewhere it reads once, few, many or a size class.

j_gene: TRBJ2-3
abundance: -
v_gene: TRBV5-1
d_gene: -
CDR3nt: TGCGCCAGCAGCGGTGTTCTAGCAGCTAGCACAGATACGCAGTATTTT
CDR3aa: CASSGVLAASTDTQYF

j_gene: TRBJ2-1
abundance: -
v_gene: TRBV4-1
d_gene: TRBD2
CDR3nt: TGCGCCAGCAGCTTCGGACTAGCGGCCTACAATGAGCAGTTCTTC
CDR3aa: CASSFGLAAYNEQFF

j_gene: TRBJ1-2
abundance: -
v_gene: TRBV5-6
d_gene: TRBD1
CDR3nt: TGTGCCAGCAGGACTCGGACAGGGTCTGCCTATGGCTACACCTTC
CDR3aa: CASRTRTGSAYGYTF

j_gene: TRBJ2-2
abundance: -
v_gene: TRBV27
d_gene: -
CDR3nt: TGCCATGGGCCAGGCAGGAACACCGGGGAGCTGTTTTTT
CDR3aa: CHGPGRNTGELFF

j_gene: TRBJ2-5
abundance: -
v_gene: TRBV2
d_gene: TRBD2
CDR3nt: TGTGCCAGCAGTGAAGCGGGACTAGCAGGAGAGACCCAGTACTTC
CDR3aa: CASSEAGLAGETQYF

j_gene: TRBJ1-1
abundance: -
v_gene: TRBV5-1
d_gene: TRBD1
CDR3nt: TGCGCCAGCAGCTGGGGGGGACAGTCGAACACTGAAGCTTTCTTT
CDR3aa: CASSWGGQSNTEAFF

j_gene: TRBJ2-3
abundance: -
v_gene: TRBV2
d_gene: TRBD2
CDR3nt: TGTGCCAGCAGTGATGGGGCTAGCGGAGTTCGGGATACGCAGTATTTT
CDR3aa: CASSDGASGVRDTQYF

j_gene: TRBJ2-1
abundance: once
v_gene: TRBV7-3
d_gene: TRBD2
CDR3nt: TGTGCCAGCAGCTTAACGGGACTAGCGGGAGGGCCGAGCAATGAGCAGTTCTTC
CDR3aa: CASSLTGLAGGPSNEQFF

j_gene: TRBJ2-1
abundance: -
v_gene: TRBV30
d_gene: TRBD2
CDR3nt: TGTGCCTGGCGGGTCAGGGACTACCTTTACAATGAGCAGTTCTTC
CDR3aa: CAWRVRDYLYNEQFF

j_gene: TRBJ1-1
abundance: -
v_gene: TRBV5-1
d_gene: TRBD1
CDR3nt: TGCGCCAGCAGCCTCGACAGGGTTGGGAACACTGAAGCTTTCTTT
CDR3aa: CASSLDRVGNTEAFF

j_gene: TRBJ2-2
abundance: -
v_gene: TRBV11-3
d_gene: TRBD1
CDR3nt: TGTGCCAGCAGCGCAGGACAGGGAGGCCCCTTCGGGGAGCTGTTTTTT
CDR3aa: CASSAGQGGPFGELFF

j_gene: TRBJ2-2
abundance: -
v_gene: TRBV23-1
d_gene: -
CDR3nt: TGCGCCAGCAGTCAAATTAAGGGGGAAACCGGGGAGCTGTTTTTT
CDR3aa: CASSQIKGETGELFF

j_gene: TRBJ2-3
abundance: -
v_gene: TRBV7-3
d_gene: -
CDR3nt: TGTGCCAGCAGCTTAGGCCCGAGACAGGCAACAGATACGCAGTATTTT
CDR3aa: CASSLGPRQATDTQYF

j_gene: TRBJ2-6
abundance: -
v_gene: TRBV11-2
d_gene: -
CDR3nt: TGTGCCAGCAGCTTATTTACTTTTGGGGCCAACGTCCTGACTTTC
CDR3aa: CASSLFTFGANVLTF

j_gene: TRBJ1-6
abundance: -
v_gene: TRBV7-8
d_gene: TRBD1
CDR3nt: TGTGCCAGCAGCCCACGGACAGGGAAAAATTCACCCCTCCACTTT
CDR3aa: CASSPRTGKNSPLHF

j_gene: TRBJ2-4
abundance: -
v_gene: TRBV4-1
d_gene: -
CDR3nt: TGCGCCAGCAGCCAAGGTCCAGCACAGGGGGGGGAAAACATTCAGTACTTC
CDR3aa: CASSQGPAQGGENIQYF

j_gene: TRBJ1-1
abundance: -
v_gene: TRBV6-5
d_gene: -
CDR3nt: TGTGCCAGCCTAAAGACGGGGATTACTAACACTGAAGCTTTCTTT
CDR3aa: CASLKTGITNTEAFF

j_gene: TRBJ1-1
abundance: -
v_gene: TRBV5-6
d_gene: -
CDR3nt: TGTGCCAGCAGCTTGTTTGGCAGGAACACTGAAGCTTTCTTT
CDR3aa: CASSLFGRNTEAFF

j_gene: TRBJ2-5
abundance: -
v_gene: TRBV5-1
d_gene: TRBD1
CDR3nt: TGCGCCAGCAGCTTGAACACAGGGGGTAGGGAGACCCAGTACTTC
CDR3aa: CASSLNTGGRETQYF

j_gene: TRBJ2-7
abundance: -
v_gene: TRBV7-6
d_gene: -
CDR3nt: TGTGCCAGCAGCCTAAACCCCTTAGGGTACAACGAGCAGTACTTC
CDR3aa: CASSLNPLGYNEQYF

j_gene: TRBJ2-5
abundance: -
v_gene: TRBV28
d_gene: TRBD1
CDR3nt: TGTGCCAGCAGCCCTCGACAGGGACGAATGACCCAGTACTTC
CDR3aa: CASSPRQGRMTQYF

j_gene: TRBJ2-1
abundance: -
v_gene: TRBV11-2
d_gene: TRBD2
CDR3nt: TGTGCCAGCAGCTTAGCGGCGGGACTAGCGGGCATAGGTGAGCAGTTCTTC
CDR3aa: CASSLAAGLAGIGEQFF

j_gene: TRBJ2-3
abundance: -
v_gene: TRBV11-2
d_gene: -
CDR3nt: TGTGCCAGCAGCTCAGGATTCTCCACAGATACGCAGTATTTT
CDR3aa: CASSSGFSTDTQYF

j_gene: TRBJ1-1
abundance: -
v_gene: TRBV18
d_gene: TRBD1
CDR3nt: TGTGCCAGCTCACCACGGACGGGACAGGCGGACACTGAAGCTTTCTTT
CDR3aa: CASSPRTGQADTEAFF

j_gene: TRBJ1-5
abundance: -
v_gene: TRBV5-1
d_gene: -
CDR3nt: TGCGCCAGCAGCTTGGGAGACAATCAGCCCCAGCATTTT
CDR3aa: CASSLGDNQPQHF

j_gene: TRBJ2-7
abundance: -
v_gene: TRBV7-2
d_gene: TRBD2
CDR3nt: TGTGCCAGCAGAGGGGCGGGAGGGTCCTACGAGCAGTACTTC
CDR3aa: CASRGAGGSYEQYF

j_gene: TRBJ2-5
abundance: -
v_gene: TRBV10-3
d_gene: TRBD2
CDR3nt: TGTGCCATCAGTGGAATGGGACTAGCGGGAGATTCCCGGGAGACCCAGTACTTC
CDR3aa: CAISGMGLAGDSRETQYF

j_gene: TRBJ2-7
abundance: few
v_gene: TRBV9
d_gene: -
CDR3nt: TGTGCCAGCAGCGTCGGGACTCTAAGCTCCTACGAGCAGTACTTC
CDR3aa: CASSVGTLSSYEQYF